This T cell receptor beta chain came from a study of blood T cells in healthy people across ages. The ends were cut back, 0 bases at V and 4 bases at J, with 13 bases in the middle. Germline CDR1 reads LGHNA; CDR2 reads YSLEER. The CDR3 consists of 16 residues. The use of a sample-barcoded 5' primer and a J-beta primer mix characterized a second PCR of roughly 6 to 11 cycles. TCRdb re-analysed the 5' RACE reads in MiXCR, keeping a single row per CDR3 protein. The profile shows around 780,000 distinct CDR3 sequences, more than 55% of them singletons. This clonotype was observed a single time. The receptor was isolated from a man between 35 and 55 years old in good health. The chain couples TRBV4-3 to TRBJ2-1, with TRBD1 as a possible D gene (6 bases). Sequencing was performed on blood. CDR3 in DNA: TGCGCCAGCAGCCAAGATAGGGCAGGGGCGTACAATGAGCAGTTCTTC. Its translation: CASSQDRAGAYNEQFF.